These 30 T cell receptor beta chains came from one sample sequenced in a study of T cell responses to AZD1222 COVID-19 vaccine (dated by TCRdb to about 2021). Receptors were amplified or captured by the immunoSEQ multiplex PCR assay. Held by TCRdb, this immuneACCESS table contains in-frame sequences only and omits some clones. Under half of the omission traces to an unresolved V gene where checked; the cause of the rest is unknown. The sample contains roughly 79,000 clones, around 73% of them found a single time. Around a fifth of the sample goes to the ten largest clones. Read against the paper, the sample's time point label means: baseline before first vaccination. The sequencing here drew on peripheral blood, taken on day 0 of AZD1222 vaccination. These receptors were obtained from an adult in good health.

The rearrangement links TRBV11-2 to TRBJ2-7, with 10 bases aligning to TRBD1. CDR1 is SGHAT, CDR2 FQNNGV, per germline. This CDR3 has 14 amino acids. The V and J ends lost 1 base and 3 bases, in that order; junction bases with no gene match: 0. CDR3 DNA sequence: TGTGCCAGCAGCTTAGGGACAGGGGGCTACGAGCAGTACTTC. It specifies CASSLGTGGYEQYF.

The rearrangement joins TRBV19 to TRBJ2-7; TRBD1 matches at 7 bases. V lost 3 bases and J lost 2; bases outside the gene matches: 4. The germline gives CDR1 LNHDA, CDR2 SQIVND (reference sequence). The CDR3 runs 14 residues. This chain's CDR3 is CASSIQTGTYEQYF. The CDR3 coding sequence is TGTGCCAGTAGTATTCAGACAGGGACCTACGAGCAGTACTTC.

The chain carries TRBV6-5 and TRBJ1-6, with D possibly TRBD1 on 5 matching bases. V was trimmed by 2 bases and J by 10 bases, leaving 12 bases between them. The CDR3 has 14 residues. Germline CDR1 and CDR2: MNHEY and SVGAGI. The CDR3 loop is CASSYDGGRSPLHF. The DNA for the CDR3 is TGTGCCAGCAGTTACGACGGGGGTAGATCACCCCTCCACTTT.

This clone appeared once. V usage is TRBV3-1 (or the pseudogene TRBV3-2) and J usage is TRBJ2-5; the match to TRBD2 covers 9 bases. Trimming removed 0 bases from V and 5 bases from J; junction bases left unmatched: 13. Per the germline V gene, CDR1 is LGHDT and CDR2 is YNNKEL (reference sequence). CDR3 length: 18 residues. DNA of the CDR3: TGTGCCAGCAGCCAAGAGGATCCTAGCGGGATCCTGGTTGAGACCCAGTACTTC. It translates to CASSQEDPSGILVETQYF.

In regard to this clone: At one boundary the junction diverges from the germline segment, which might be a read error. The V call is TRBV7-2, the J call TRBJ1-2, with D tentatively TRBD1 (5 bases). Germline values: CDR1 SGHTA, CDR2 FQGNSA. CDR3 length: 13 residues. The CDR3 here is CASGIRGGERVSF. The CDR3 DNA sequence: TGTGCCAGCGGGATTAGGGGTGGAGAAAGGGTGAGCTTC.

J is TRBJ2-6 and V is TRBV7-2, with no clear D. From germline, CDR1 is SGHTA and CDR2 FQGNSA. Trimming pared 0 bases from V and 0 bases from J, leaving 6 bases between. CDR3 size: 16 residues. The CDR3: CASSLAGRSGANVLTF. The CDR3, as DNA: TGTGCCAGCAGCTTAGCCGGGCGCTCTGGGGCCAACGTCCTGACTTTC.

The CDR3 here is CASSSGQGYTGELFF. CDR3 bases: TGCGCCAGCAGCTCTGGACAGGGGTACACCGGGGAGCTGTTTTTT. The chain joins TRBV5-1 to TRBJ2-2; 9 bases align to TRBD1. The CDR3 contains 15 residues. After removal of 3 bases from V and 3 bases from J, the junction contained 3 bases not matched to a gene. Germline V gene sequence: CDR1 SGHRS, CDR2 YFSETQ.

The J gene is TRBJ1-1, the V gene TRBV28; TRBD1 might be the D (5 bases). The germline gives CDR1 MDHEN, CDR2 SYDVKM. V lost 3 bases and J 0 bases, leaving 8 bases between the germline ends. The CDR3 covers 14 residues. CDR3 in amino acids: CASSLSRVNTEAFF. In nucleotides, the CDR3 is TGTGCCAGCAGTTTGAGCAGGGTGAACACTGAAGCTTTCTTT.

The CDR3 sequence: CASSNRAGLIDRINTEAFF. For the CDR3, the DNA is TGTGCCAGCAGCAATAGGGCAGGGCTAATCGATAGAATCAACACTGAAGCTTTCTTT. The rearrangement links TRBV21-1 to TRBJ1-1; no check of the table's D call, TRBD1, against the DNA was made. TRBV21-1 is annotated as a pseudogene. CDR3 size: 19 residues.

The V call is TRBV20-1, the J call TRBJ2-1; D unresolved. The germline V gene has CDR1 DFQATT and CDR2 SNEGSKA (reference sequence). The germline V and J ends were trimmed by 3 bases and 7 bases, with 10 bases remaining between them. This CDR3 is 12 amino acids long. The CDR3 is CSASPLTNEQFF. The CDR3 nucleotides are TGCAGTGCTAGTCCACTGACTAATGAGCAGTTCTTC.

CDR3 DNA: TGTGCCAGCAGCTTATATCGGACCGGGACTAGCGGGAGAAGGGAGCAGTTCTTC. Protein product: CASSLYRTGTSGRREQFF. The rearrangement joins TRBV7-2 to TRBJ2-1; 14 nucleotides agree with TRBD2. Germline V lookup: CDR1 SGHTA, CDR2 FQGNSA. Losses at the gene ends were 2 bases for V and 10 bases for J; bases not matched to a gene: 13. CDR3 length: 18 residues.

This chain connects TRBV9 to TRBJ2-7; TRBD1 matches 8 bases. This CDR3 is built from 15 residues. Germline values: CDR1 SGDLS, CDR2 YYNGEE. Trimming took 3 bases from V and 2 from J; bases not matched to a gene: 7. The CDR3 reads CASSAHDRGPYEQYF. In DNA form, the CDR3 reads TGTGCCAGCAGCGCACACGACAGGGGCCCCTACGAGCAGTACTTC.

This rearrangement joins TRBV28 to TRBJ2-7; D perhaps matches TRBD2 (6 bases). Trimming removed 5 bases from V and 3 bases from J, with 17 bases in between. The CDR3 runs 15 residues. From germline, CDR1 is MDHEN and CDR2 SYDVKM. CDR3 sequence: CASSPGGSPIYEQYF. In DNA, the CDR3 is TGTGCCAGCAGTCCCGGAGGGTCGCCGATCTACGAGCAGTACTTC.

The genes are TRBV19 and TRBJ2-2, with 9 bases fitting TRBD2. The CDR3 consists of 18 residues. The germline V gene encodes CDR1 LNHDA and CDR2 SQIVND (reference sequence). J was trimmed by 5 bases and V by 7 bases; bases with no gene match: 17. CDR3 region: CASTTPWAGGPSTGELFF. CDR3 DNA sequence: TGTGCCAGTACCACCCCGTGGGCGGGAGGGCCAAGTACCGGGGAGCTGTTTTTT.

This rearrangement joins TRBV6-5 to TRBJ1-6; TRBD1 matches 7 bases. Germline V gene data show CDR1 as MNHEY and CDR2 as SVGAGI. J gave up 8 bases and V 2 bases, and 6 bases lay outside the gene matches. The CDR3 runs to 15 residues. The CDR3 sequence: CASSYTQGGDSPLHF. The CDR3 coding sequence is TGTGCCAGCAGTTACACTCAGGGGGGGGATTCACCCCTCCACTTT.

V is TRBV24-1 and J is TRBJ2-2; D possibly corresponds to TRBD1 (6 bases). CDR3 size: 14 residues. V was trimmed by 4 bases and J by 5 bases, leaving 10 bases between them. Germline CDR1 KGHDR, CDR2 SFDVKD. CDR3: CATSEDTGTGELFF. The CDR3 DNA is TGTGCCACCAGTGAAGATACAGGGACCGGGGAGCTGTTTTTT.

The CDR3 sequence: CASSSPRQGWEQYF. DNA of the CDR3: TGTGCCAGCAGTTCCCCTAGACAGGGGTGGGAGCAGTACTTC. The chain links TRBV6-5 to TRBJ2-7; 8 positions match TRBD1. The V segment lost 4 bases and the J segment 7 bases; nucleotides outside the gene matches: 9. The CDR3 spans 14 residues. The germline gives CDR1 MNHEY, CDR2 SVGAGI.

The V gene is TRBV5-1, the J gene TRBJ2-2; a weak D match, TRBD2 (6 bases). This CDR3 contains 15 residues. CDR1 and CDR2 from the germline V gene are SGHRS and YFSETQ. The V end was cut by 7 bases, the J end by 3 bases, with 16 bases between. The CDR3 sequence: CASRGGIGDTGELFF. CDR3 coding DNA: TGCGCCAGCCGTGGAGGGATCGGGGACACCGGGGAGCTGTTTTTT.

This chain joins TRBV2 and TRBJ1-1; D ambiguous. The V gene's germline CDR1 is SNHLY and CDR2 FYNNEI. V was pared by 2 bases and J by 1 base, with 8 bases between. This CDR3 is 14 amino acids long. CDR3 amino acids: CASSERVGNTEAFF. CDR3 bases: TGTGCCAGCAGTGAAAGAGTAGGGAACACTGAAGCTTTCTTT.

The gene calls are TRBV4-1 and TRBJ1-3, with D unclear. The germline V and J ends were trimmed by 3 bases and 2 bases, with 11 bases remaining between them. This CDR3 is 15 amino acids long. Per germline, CDR1 MGHRA and CDR2 YSYEKL. The CDR3 region has the DNA TGCGCCAGCAGCCAGGTTCCAGTCGCTGGAAACACCATATATTTT. Amino acid sequence: CASSQVPVAGNTIYF.

This rearrangement joins TRBV7-2 to TRBJ2-3; D might be TRBD2 (6 bases). V gave up 5 bases and J gave up 2 bases, with 14 bases separating them. The germline V gene encodes CDR1 SGHTA and CDR2 FQGNSA. This CDR3 is built from 15 residues. The DNA for the CDR3 is TGTGCCAGCAGCCCACGTGGAGGGTACACAGATACGCAGTATTTT. Translating gives CASSPRGGYTDTQYF.

This clone has a handful of counts. The rearrangement uses TRBV9 and TRBJ2-2, with unresolved D. The germline V gene has CDR1 SGDLS and CDR2 YYNGEE. This CDR3 is 14 amino acids long. The germline V and J ends were trimmed by 6 bases and 4 bases, with 13 bases remaining between them. CDR3 in DNA: TGTGCCAGCACAGTGAGCAGCTTCACCGGGGAGCTGTTTTTT. Translated, it gives CASTVSSFTGELFF.

The chain combines TRBV3-1 (or the pseudogene TRBV3-2) with TRBJ2-3; D is undetermined. This CDR3 region has 13 residues. Trimming removed 2 bases from V and 4 bases from J, with 7 bases in between. The germline V gene has CDR1 LGHDT and CDR2 YNNKEL (reference sequence). As DNA, the CDR3 is TGTGCCAGCAGCCAAATTCCAGCAGATACGCAGTATTTT. Its translation: CASSQIPADTQYF.

This CDR3 reads CASSLSGSYEETQYF. DNA of the CDR3: TGTGCCAGCAGTCTTAGCGGGAGTTACGAAGAGACCCAGTACTTC. The chain links TRBV6-2 or TRBV6-3 to TRBJ2-5; 9 bases align to TRBD2. J gave up 3 bases and V 5 bases, and 7 bases lay outside the gene matches. The CDR3 spans 15 residues. Germline CDR1 MNHEY, CDR2 SVGEGT.

A few counts support this clone. The chain couples TRBV11-2 to TRBJ2-1; TRBD2 aligns across 8 bases. The CDR3 is 17 amino acids. In germline, CDR1 is SGHAT, CDR2 FQNNGV. V shed 7 bases and J 2 bases; nucleotides not matched to a gene: 13. This chain's CDR3 is CASIPGGSAITYNEQFF. The CDR3 nucleotides read TGTGCCAGCATCCCGGGGGGGAGCGCGATAACCTACAATGAGCAGTTCTTC.

Comment on this clone: Other DNA sequences within the sample encode an identical CDR3. The gene calls are TRBV2 and TRBJ2-7; no firm D call. This CDR3 is built from 11 residues. Germline V gene data show CDR1 as SNHLY and CDR2 as FYNNEI. Trimming shortened V by 4 bases and J by 2 bases, and 3 bases separated the two germline ends. The CDR3 DNA reads TGTGCCAGCAGTGTGACCTACGAGCAGTACTTC. This gives the protein CASSVTYEQYF.

The genes are TRBV20-1 and TRBJ1-6, with D perhaps matching TRBD1 (5 bases). Germline CDR1 is DFQATT and CDR2 is SNEGSKA (reference sequence). The CDR3 is 11 amino acids. The V gene lost 3 bases and the J gene lost 9 bases, with 6 bases spanning the gap. This chain's CDR3 is CSASGGSPLHF. CDR3 nucleotide sequence: TGCAGTGCTAGTGGGGGTTCACCCCTCCACTTT.

This clone was seen only once. The J gene is TRBJ2-3, the V gene TRBV6-1; D call uncertain. Germline loops: CDR1 MNHNS, CDR2 SASEGT. V was cut by 1 base and J by 6 bases, with 5 bases left in between. This CDR3 spans 12 amino acids. The CDR3: CASSEEWDTQYF. CDR3 coding DNA: TGTGCCAGCAGTGAAGAATGGGATACGCAGTATTTT.

The chain employs TRBV19 and TRBJ1-1; no reliable D call. V shed 2 bases and J shed 7 bases, with 11 bases lying between them. CDR1 is LNHDA and CDR2 is SQIVND in the germline V gene (reference sequence). The CDR3 has 13 residues. The CDR3 is CASSIIGRNEAFF. The CDR3, as DNA: TGTGCCAGTAGTATAATTGGACGGAATGAAGCTTTCTTT.

CDR3 protein: CASSFRIGNTQYF. CDR3 bases: TGTGCCAGCAGTTTTCGGATAGGTAATACGCAGTATTTT. The chain is built from TRBV27 and TRBJ2-3; D unclear. CDR1 and CDR2 (germline): MNHEY, SMNVEV (reference sequence). V lost 3 bases and J lost 7, with 11 bases in between. The CDR3 consists of 13 residues.